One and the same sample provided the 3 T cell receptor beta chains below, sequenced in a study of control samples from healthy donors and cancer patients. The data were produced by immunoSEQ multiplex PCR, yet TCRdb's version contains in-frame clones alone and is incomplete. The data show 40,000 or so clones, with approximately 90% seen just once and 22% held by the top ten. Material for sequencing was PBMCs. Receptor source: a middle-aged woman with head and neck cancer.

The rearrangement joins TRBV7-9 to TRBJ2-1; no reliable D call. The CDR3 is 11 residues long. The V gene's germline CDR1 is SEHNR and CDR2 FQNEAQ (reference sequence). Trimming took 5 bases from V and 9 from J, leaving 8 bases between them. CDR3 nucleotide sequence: TGTGCCAGCAGCCAAGCAGTTGAGCAGTTCTTC. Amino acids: CASSQAVEQFF.

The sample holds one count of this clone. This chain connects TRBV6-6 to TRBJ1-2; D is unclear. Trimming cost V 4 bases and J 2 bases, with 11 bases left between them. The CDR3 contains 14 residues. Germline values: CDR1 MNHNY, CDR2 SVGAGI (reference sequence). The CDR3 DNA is TGTGCCAGCAGTTCCTCTGGCCAGAACTATGGCTACACCTTC. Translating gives CASSSSGQNYGYTF.

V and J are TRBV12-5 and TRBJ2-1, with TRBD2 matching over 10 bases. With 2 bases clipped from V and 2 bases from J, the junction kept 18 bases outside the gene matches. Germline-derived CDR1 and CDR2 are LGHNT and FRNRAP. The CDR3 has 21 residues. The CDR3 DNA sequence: TGTGCTAGTGGTTTGTCTCCCCCCACCGGGACTAGCGTCCTTCCCTACAATGAGCAGTTCTTC. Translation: CASGLSPPTGTSVLPYNEQFF.